This TCR beta chain was retrieved from a study of shared clonotypes between healthy human individuals (dated by TCRdb to about 2020). Background on the whole study: A few men and a couple of women, aged 18 to 49 years, made up the cohort. To estimate repertoire size and how much clonotypes are shared between individuals, the study performed deep sequencing of blood TCR repertoires from a few healthy adults. Different laboratories and diverse techniques were used to prepare libraries and sequence TCR repertoires, to increase sequencing depth and limit assay-specific biases. Leukapheresis yielded between about 0.8 and 8.9 billion PBMCs per donor.

A distance of 19 bases separates the germline ends of V and J, which lose 5 bases and 5 bases respectively. Measured from the cysteine to the phenylalanine, the CDR3 is 15 residues long. The only DNA kept is the CDR3, 45 bases in frame from the first base. The germline V gene sets CDR1 to SGHTA and CDR2 to FQGNSA. About this clone itself: No cognate antigen has been identified for it. No clone much larger than this one lies a single base away; base qualities are absent. Other DNA sequences in this sample translate to the same CDR3.

The donors were healthy, HIV-negative adults with no recently reported acute infections or vaccinations. Every donor was a Caucasian adult residing in Nashville, Tennessee, USA. For unsorted samples, 75 million to 90 million PBMCs were counted, and genomic DNA was extracted using the QIAamp DNA Blood Mini kit. Blood was obtained by leukapheresis, after which PBMCs were separated by Ficoll-Histopaque density gradient centrifugation and cryopreserved in liquid nitrogen vapor phase. The research as a whole found: The small number of donors limited the genetic and exposure-history diversity represented. Sampling was restricted to blood, and TCR repertoires in tissues likely differ from the TCR repertoires found in blood. Based on pairwise subsampling, the degree of clonotype sharing among donors was expected to be affected by sequencing depth.

Using the deep immunoSEQ assay, TCR CDR3 regions were amplified from genomic DNA by multiplex PCR. Extracted genomic DNA from each cell subset was distributed evenly across all wells of several immunoSEQ 96-well plates, and each plate was treated as a replicate. For unsorted PBMC, roughly 330 ng of genomic DNA, equivalent to around 30,000 T cell genomes, went into each replicate PCR. Genomic DNA from unsorted PBMC was sequenced over ten immunoSEQ deep assay plates. Purified libraries were measured with a Qubit 3.0 fluorometer, size-checked on a Bioanalyzer 2100, and measured again with the KAPA Library Quantification kit. Every immunoSEQ 96-well plate was sequenced on a separate single-read 150-cycle Illumina NextSeq 550 flow cell. In the source study's methods: Because the immunoSEQ output included only junctional sequences and no quality scores, the filtering could not be the same as the filtering used for full-length reads. To assign V/J genes and CDR3, sequences were annotated using PyIR, a Python wrapper for IgBLAST v1.9, with IMGT germline references. Reads were filtered out if the reads had weak V/J assignments (E-value above 1e-6), no CDR3, stop codons, out-of-frame junctions, or ambiguous translated residues. V3J clonotypes were defined as sequences sharing the same inferred V gene, J gene, and CDR3 amino acid sequence. To compute the percentage overlap between repertoires, the number of shared unique clonotypes was divided by the size of the smaller repertoire. Repertoire richness was assessed with RTK rarefaction, the Chao1 estimator, and Recon v2.1 estimates of unobserved clonotypes. What TCRdb holds here is the immuneACCESS table cut down to in-frame rearrangements. Part of the clones is not present; checked against another copy, under half of the missing clones reflect an unresolved V gene, and the others are unexplained. The V and J calls and clone size are taken from that table; D and trimming were inferred from the DNA. This sample lists fewer than 700,000 clones; roughly 79% were detected once. The leading ten clones occupy about 12% of the sample.

The receptor was isolated from a woman in her forties in good health. Some clones in this sample may be carry-over from other donors' samples. Sequences were obtained from PBMCs. This sequence uses TRBV7-2 and TRBJ2-7; TRBD2 could be the D gene, as 6 bases match. The DNA is TGTGCCAGCAGCGAACCCCCGGGACTGGCACACGAGCAGTACTTC. Translated, it reads CASSEPPGLAHEQYF.